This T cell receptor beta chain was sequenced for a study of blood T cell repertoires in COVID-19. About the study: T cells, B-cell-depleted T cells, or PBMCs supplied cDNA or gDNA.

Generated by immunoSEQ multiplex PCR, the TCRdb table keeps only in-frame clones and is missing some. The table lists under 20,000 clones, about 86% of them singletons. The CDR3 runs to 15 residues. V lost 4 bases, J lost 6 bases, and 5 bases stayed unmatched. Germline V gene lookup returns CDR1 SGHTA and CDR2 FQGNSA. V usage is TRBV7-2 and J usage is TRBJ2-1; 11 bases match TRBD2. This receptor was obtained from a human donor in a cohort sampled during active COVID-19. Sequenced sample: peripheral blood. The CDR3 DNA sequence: TGTGCCAGCAGCTCGGGACTAGCGGACCGCAATGAGCAGTTCTTC. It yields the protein CASSSGLADRNEQFF.